These T cell receptor beta chains were read from a single sample in a study of glioma-infiltrating T cells. MiXCR, run by TCRdb on the multiplex PCR reads, gives a single entry per CDR3 protein. In the table there are approximately 90,000 distinct CDR3 sequences, around a quarter of which are singletons. Sequencing was performed on glioma tissue, nonneoplastic brain tissue, or PBMCs (not recorded which). These receptors were taken from a human donor with low-grade glioma or glioblastoma, undergoing nonglioma brain surgery, or in good health (not recorded which). The CDR3 runs from the conserved cysteine through the conserved F or W. The order of the fields is V gene, D gene, J gene, clone size, CDR3 DNA, CDR3 protein. The D gene is left open where the match is weak. Rows may omit the clone size; those that give it use once, few, many or a size class.

>TRBV27|NA|TRBJ1-3|many
TGTGCCAGCAGTTTATCGTCCATGAGGGGAAACACCATATATTTT
CASSLSSMRGNTIYF
>TRBV4-1|TRBD2|TRBJ2-3|many
TGCGCCAGCAGCCAAGGCGGGGGAACGCAGTATTTT
CASSQGGGTQYF
>TRBV3-1|TRBD1|TRBJ1-1|few
TGTGCCAGCAGCCAAGGTCCCGGGACAGGGTTGGACACTGAAGCTTTCTTT
CASSQGPGTGLDTEAFF
>TRBV12-3/TRBV12-4|NA|TRBJ1-3|once
TGTGCCAGCAGTTTTGGGGGGGAAAGAAACACCATATATTTT
CASSFGGERNTIYF
>TRBV7-2|NA|TRBJ2-5|many
TGTGCCAGCAGCTTAGGCCCAGAGCGGGAGACCCAGTACTTC
CASSLGPERETQYF
>TRBV12-3/TRBV12-4|NA|TRBJ2-1|few
TGTGCCAGCAGTTTACAGGGTTCCTCTGATGAGCAGTTCTTC
CASSLQGSSDEQFF
>TRBV20-1|NA|TRBJ1-2|NA
TGCAGTGCCCACAGGGACTATGGCTACACCTTC
CSAHRDYGYTF
>TRBV20-1|NA|TRBJ2-2|many
TGCAGTGCTAGACAAAGGAACACCGGGGAGCTGTTTTTT
CSARQRNTGELFF
>TRBV7-7|TRBD2|TRBJ2-3|many
TGTGCCAGCTCGGCCGGGACTAGCGGAGTAGAACCCACAGATACGCAGTATTTT
CASSAGTSGVEPTDTQYF
>TRBV2|NA|TRBJ1-1|many
TGTGCCAGCCAATATCGGCAATGGGGCACTGAAGCTTTCTTT
CASQYRQWGTEAFF
>TRBV6-1|TRBD1|TRBJ2-1|many
TGTGCCAGCAGTCCGGACAGGGGAGCCTACAATGAGCAGTTCTTC
CASSPDRGAYNEQFF
>TRBV6-1|TRBD2|TRBJ2-3|medium-sized
TGTGCCAGCAACGCCGGGACTAGCGGGATGCGCACAGATACGCAGTATTTT
CASNAGTSGMRTDTQYF
>TRBV6-1|TRBD1|TRBJ2-2|many
TGTGCCAGCAGTCGACAGGGGATCGGGGAGCTGTTTTTT
CASSRQGIGELFF
>TRBV20-1|TRBD2|TRBJ2-7|many
TGCAGTGCCCATACTAGCGGGGCTTCCTACGAGCAGTACTTC
CSAHTSGASYEQYF
>TRBV5-6|NA|TRBJ2-4|NA
TGTGCCAGCAGCTTGCCCGGACCCTTAGGAAACATTCAGTACTTC
CASSLPGPLGNIQYF
>TRBV6-6|NA|TRBJ2-3|many
TGTGCCAGCAGTTACTCTAGCGGAGATACGCAGTATTTT
CASSYSSGDTQYF
>TRBV5-1|NA|TRBJ2-7|few
TGCGCCAGCAGCTTGGGACAGGTTTCCTACGAGCAGTACTTC
CASSLGQVSYEQYF
>TRBV18|NA|TRBJ1-1|NA
TGTGCCAGCTCACCGGCACAGGCCGACACTGAAGCTTTCTTT
CASSPAQADTEAFF